One sample yielded the 8 T cell receptor beta chains listed below, sequenced in a study of beta chain features in type 1 diabetes. Since all of the isolated RNA was reverse transcribed, expressed TCRB transcripts were what got sequenced. Clones were read by immunoSEQ multiplex PCR, and TCRdb kept only the in-frame ones, dropping some. The data hold 500,000 to 700,000 clones, with 15% observed a single time. The sequenced sample was naive CD4+ T cells from blood. The receptor set was obtained from a man aged 18 to 29 in good health.

The chain is built from TRBV18 and TRBJ2-3; D may be TRBD1 (6 bases). The germline V gene has CDR1 KGHSH and CDR2 LQKENI. The V and J ends lost 2 bases and 0 bases respectively, with 15 bases between them. The CDR3 runs to 17 residues. The DNA for the CDR3 is TGTGCCAGCTCACCAGATTCAGGACAGCTTAGCACAGATACGCAGTATTTT. Translated: CASSPDSGQLSTDTQYF.

The J gene is TRBJ2-5, the V gene TRBV18, with 7 bases lining up with TRBD1. This CDR3 region has 14 residues. Trimming took 4 bases from V and 3 from J; bases not matched to a gene: 5. Germline V gene sequence: CDR1 KGHSH, CDR2 LQKENI. CDR3: CASSHATGKETQYF. The CDR3 nucleotides are TGTGCCAGCTCACACGCGACAGGGAAAGAGACCCAGTACTTC.

The gene calls are TRBV11-3 and TRBJ2-7; D perhaps matches TRBD1 (5 bases). With 5 bases removed from V and 6 bases from J, the gap between germline ends came to 14 bases. The CDR3 has 13 amino acids. CDR1 and CDR2 from the germline V gene are SGHNT and YENEEA. In nucleotides, the CDR3 is TGTGCCAGCAGCCCGGATCAGGGCTCCGAGCAGTACTTC. It specifies CASSPDQGSEQYF. The entire variable domain, with the rest obtained from reference TRBV11-3 and TRBJ2-7, is as follows: EAGVVQSPRYKIIEKKQPVAFWCNPISGHNTLYWYLQNLGQGPELLIRYENEEAVDDSQLPKDRFSAERLKGVDSTLKIQPAELGDSAVYLCASSPDQGSEQYFGPGTRLTVT.

In this sample, this clone turned up a few times. V and J are TRBV9 and TRBJ2-7; TRBD1 is a possible D gene (5 bases). Germline V gene sequence: CDR1 SGDLS, CDR2 YYNGEE. V was trimmed by 4 bases and J by 0 bases, leaving 14 bases between them. The CDR3 extends over 15 amino acids. The CDR3 region is CASSPRVASSYEQYF. CDR3 DNA: TGTGCCAGCAGCCCCAGGGTCGCGAGCTCCTACGAGCAGTACTTC.

The chain links TRBV5-1 to TRBJ2-7; D may be TRBD1 (5 bases). The ends were cut back, 3 bases at V and 5 bases at J, with 18 bases in the middle. From germline, CDR1 is SGHRS and CDR2 YFSETQ. The CDR3 contains 15 residues. DNA of the CDR3: TGCGCCAGCAGCTCTAGACGTCTCGAAGGGGACGAGCAGTACTTC. Translation gives CASSSRRLEGDEQYF.

The chain combines TRBV5-1 with TRBJ2-1; D call uncertain. Per germline, CDR1 SGHRS and CDR2 YFSETQ. V dropped 0 bases and J dropped 0 bases, with 13 bases sitting between them. CDR3 length equals 17 residues. CDR3 protein: CASSLVRRLNSYNEQFF. CDR3 DNA: TGCGCCAGCAGCTTGGTTCGACGCCTGAACTCCTACAATGAGCAGTTCTTC.

This clone has more than one count but fewer than ten. The V call is TRBV18, the J call TRBJ2-6; no firm D call. Between the trimmed V and J ends, which lost 2 bases and 0 bases, there was a span of 14 bases. Germline CDR1 reads KGHSH; CDR2 reads LQKENI. The CDR3 runs to 18 residues. The DNA of the CDR3 is TGTGCCAGCTCACCAAACAGAGGCACGTCCTCTGGGGCCAACGTCCTGACTTTC. This gives the protein CASSPNRGTSSGANVLTF.

This clone was picked up one time. V is TRBV27 and J is TRBJ1-5; D possibly corresponds to TRBD1 (6 bases). Germline CDR1 MNHEY, CDR2 SMNVEV (reference sequence). V was pared by 7 bases and J by 1 base, with 14 bases between. This CDR3 comprises 15 residues. The DNA for the CDR3 is TGTGCCAGCAAGTTAGACAGGATAAGCAATCAGCCCCAGCATTTT. Translation gives CASKLDRISNQPQHF.